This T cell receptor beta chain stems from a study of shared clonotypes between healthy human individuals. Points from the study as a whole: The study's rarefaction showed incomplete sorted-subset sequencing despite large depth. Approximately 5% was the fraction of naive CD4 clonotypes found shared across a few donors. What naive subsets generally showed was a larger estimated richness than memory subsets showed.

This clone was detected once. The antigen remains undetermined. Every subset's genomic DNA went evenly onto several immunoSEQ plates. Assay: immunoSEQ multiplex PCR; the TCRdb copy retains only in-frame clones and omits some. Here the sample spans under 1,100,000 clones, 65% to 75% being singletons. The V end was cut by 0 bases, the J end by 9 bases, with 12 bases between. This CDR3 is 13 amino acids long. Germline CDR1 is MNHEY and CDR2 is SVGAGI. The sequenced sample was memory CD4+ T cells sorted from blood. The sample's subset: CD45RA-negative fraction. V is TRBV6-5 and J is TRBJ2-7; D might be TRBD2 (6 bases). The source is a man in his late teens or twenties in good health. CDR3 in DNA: TGTGCCAGCAGTTACTCTGGAGGGTGGGCGCAGTACTTC. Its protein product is CASSYSGGWAQYF.